One and the same sample provided the 9 T cell receptor beta chains below, sequenced in a study of shared clonotypes between healthy human individuals. Sequencing used immunoSEQ multiplex PCR; TCRdb keeps in-frame clones, though not all of them. The sample has some 2.4 million clones, 93% seen once. Sample: naive CD4+ T cells from PBMCs. Subset defined: CD45RA+ positively selected. These receptors were taken from a man aged 18-30 years in good health. Some clones in this sample may be carry-over from other donors' samples.

The chain joins TRBV28 to TRBJ1-2, with 7 bases aligning to TRBD1. The J segment lost 5 bases and the V segment lost 8 bases, leaving 8 bases of the junction unmatched. In germline, CDR1 is MDHEN, CDR2 SYDVKM. This CDR3 has 13 amino acids. The CDR3 coding sequence is TGTGCCAGCCGGGGACAGCGACTATATGGCTACACCTTC. It codes for CASRGQRLYGYTF.

J is TRBJ1-4 and V is TRBV18; no firm D call. Germline CDR1 KGHSH, CDR2 LQKENI. The ends were cut back, 1 base at V and 2 bases at J, with 11 bases in the middle. This CDR3 region has 16 residues. CDR3 coding DNA: TGTGCCAGCTCACCACTATGGACGGACACTAATGAAAAACTGTTTTTT. The encoded protein is CASSPLWTDTNEKLFF.

The chain joins TRBV6-5 to TRBJ1-3; no definite D call. Trimming cost V 7 bases and J 3 bases, with 4 bases left between them. Germline CDR1 is MNHEY and CDR2 is SVGAGI. This CDR3 is 11 amino acids long. The CDR3 region is CASIIGNTIYF. Written as DNA, the CDR3 is TGTGCCAGCATAATTGGAAACACCATATATTTT.

This chain links TRBV10-3 with TRBJ2-5; 8 bases are a match to TRBD1. This CDR3 is built from 16 residues. J lost 5 bases, V lost 0 bases, and 8 bases had no gene match. Germline CDR1 reads ENHRY; CDR2 reads SYGVKD. CDR3 amino acids: CAISESKGTGIETQYF. The CDR3 coding sequence is TGTGCCATCAGTGAGTCGAAGGGGACAGGCATTGAGACCCAGTACTTC.

The V and J genes are TRBV9 and TRBJ2-7; TRBD2 matches at 7 bases. Germline CDR1 and CDR2: SGDLS and YYNGEE. The CDR3 spans 14 residues. J was trimmed by 5 bases and V by 0 bases; bases with no gene match: 5. CDR3 nucleotides: TGTGCCAGCAGCGTAGCCGGCGGGAGTAACGAGCAGTACTTC. Amino acid sequence: CASSVAGGSNEQYF.

J is TRBJ2-7 and V is TRBV29-1; D not resolved. The CDR3 loop spans 12 amino acids. The V end was cut by 6 bases, the J end by 0 bases, with 9 bases between. Germline CDR1 SQVTM, CDR2 ANQGSEA. CDR3 sequence reads: CSVRPSSYEQYF. CDR3 DNA: TGCAGCGTACGCCCAAGCTCCTACGAGCAGTACTTC.

This clone was counted a single time. The chain recombines TRBV18 with TRBJ2-1, with 8 bases aligning to TRBD1. After removal of 2 bases from V and 0 bases from J, the junction contained 6 bases not matched to a gene. The CDR3 sequence is 17 residues long. CDR1 is KGHSH and CDR2 is LQKENI in the germline V gene. The CDR3 region has the DNA TGTGCCAGCTCACCAGAGCAGGGGGCCATCTCCTACAATGAGCAGTTCTTC. Translation: CASSPEQGAISYNEQFF.

V usage is TRBV28 and J usage is TRBJ1-1; the D gene is possibly TRBD1 (5 bases). The V end was cut by 3 bases, the J end by 9 bases, with 8 bases between. The germline CDR1 and CDR2 sequences are MDHEN and SYDVKM. The CDR3 spans 11 residues. CDR3 region: CASSLEGKAFF. CDR3 nucleotides: TGTGCCAGCAGTTTGGAGGGGAAAGCTTTCTTT.

The rearrangement links TRBV30 to TRBJ1-5, with D uncertain. The V end lost 0 bases, the J end lost 0 bases, and 6 bases lay between the germline ends. The CDR3 sequence is 14 residues long. Germline CDR1 is GTSNPN and CDR2 is SVGIG (reference sequence). In DNA, the CDR3 is TGTGCCTGGAGTGTAATGAATAGCAATCAGCCCCAGCATTTT. Translation: CAWSVMNSNQPQHF.